The clone carrying this T cell receptor beta chain was detected a few times. The data are from a study of blood T cell repertoires in COVID-19. Per the original methods: Amplification from reference gene primers served as the basis for estimated nucleated cell counts. Using immunoSEQ multiplex PCR, the repertoire was profiled, and TCRdb retains in-frame clones only, with some absent. The V and J calls and clone size are taken from that table; D and trimming were inferred from the DNA. The sample lists 250,000 or so clones, 84% occurring once. The V gene end was trimmed by 4 bases and the J gene end by 7 bases; junction bases not matched to a gene: 1. CDR3 length: 12 residues. Germline lookup yields CDR1 MDHEN and CDR2 SYDVKM.

This receptor was taken from a woman between 35 and 50 years old who had recovered from COVID-19. What was sequenced was peripheral blood. The V and J genes are TRBV28 and TRBJ1-5; TRBD1 matches 7 bases. CDR3 region: CASSWDRQPQHF. CDR3 DNA: TGTGCCAGCAGTTGGGACAGACAGCCCCAGCATTTT. Combining the CDR3 with reference TRBV28 and TRBJ1-5 gives the whole variable domain DVKVTQSSRYLVKRTGEKVFLECVQDMDHENMFWYRQDPGLGLRLIYFSYDVKMKEKGDIPEGYSVSREKKERFSLILESASTNQTSMYLCASSWDRQPQHFGDGTRLSIL.